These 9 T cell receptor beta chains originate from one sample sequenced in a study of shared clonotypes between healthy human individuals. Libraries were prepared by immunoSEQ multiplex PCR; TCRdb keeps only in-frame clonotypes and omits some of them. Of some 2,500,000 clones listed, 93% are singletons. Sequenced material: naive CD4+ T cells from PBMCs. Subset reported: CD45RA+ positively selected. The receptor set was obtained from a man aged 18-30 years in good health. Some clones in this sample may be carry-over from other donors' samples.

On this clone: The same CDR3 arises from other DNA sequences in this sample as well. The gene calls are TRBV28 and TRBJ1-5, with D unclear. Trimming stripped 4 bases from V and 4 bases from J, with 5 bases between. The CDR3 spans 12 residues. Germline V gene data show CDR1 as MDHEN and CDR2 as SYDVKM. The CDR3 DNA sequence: TGTGCCAGCAGTTCCGTAAATCAGCCCCAGCATTTT. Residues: CASSSVNQPQHF.

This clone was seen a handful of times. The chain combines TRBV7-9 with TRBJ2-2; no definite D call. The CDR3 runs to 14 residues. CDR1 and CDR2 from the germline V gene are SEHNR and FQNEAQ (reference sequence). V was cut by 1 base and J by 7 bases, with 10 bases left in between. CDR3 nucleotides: TGTGCCAGCAGCTTAGATAGCACTATCGGGGAGCTGTTTTTT. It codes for CASSLDSTIGELFF.

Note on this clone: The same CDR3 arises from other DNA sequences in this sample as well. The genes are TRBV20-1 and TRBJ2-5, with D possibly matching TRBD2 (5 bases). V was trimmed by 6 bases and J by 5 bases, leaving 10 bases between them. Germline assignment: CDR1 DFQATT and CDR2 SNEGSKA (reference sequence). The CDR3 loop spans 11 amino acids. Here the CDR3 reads CSAWQRETQYF. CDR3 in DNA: TGCAGTGCCTGGCAGCGGGAGACCCAGTACTTC.

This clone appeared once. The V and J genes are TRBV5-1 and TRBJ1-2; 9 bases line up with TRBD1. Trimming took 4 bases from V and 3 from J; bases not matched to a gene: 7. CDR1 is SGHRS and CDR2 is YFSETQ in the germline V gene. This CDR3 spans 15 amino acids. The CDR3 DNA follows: TGCGCCAGCAGCCCCCTTGGGGACAGGGACTATGGCTACACCTTC. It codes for CASSPLGDRDYGYTF.

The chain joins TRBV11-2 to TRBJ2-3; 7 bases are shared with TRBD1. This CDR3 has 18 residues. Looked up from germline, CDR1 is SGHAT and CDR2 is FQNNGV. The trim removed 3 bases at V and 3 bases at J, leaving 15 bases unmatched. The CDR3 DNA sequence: TGTGCCAGCAGCTTTACCGGCAGGGGGTATTTCGGAACAGATACGCAGTATTTT. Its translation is CASSFTGRGYFGTDTQYF.

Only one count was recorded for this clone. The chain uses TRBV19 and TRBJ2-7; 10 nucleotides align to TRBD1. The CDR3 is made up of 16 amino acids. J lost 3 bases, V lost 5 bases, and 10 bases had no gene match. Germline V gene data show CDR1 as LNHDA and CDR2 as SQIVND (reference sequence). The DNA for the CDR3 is TGTGCCAGTAGTCCCATCGGACAGGGGGAACGCTACGAGCAGTACTTC. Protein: CASSPIGQGERYEQYF.

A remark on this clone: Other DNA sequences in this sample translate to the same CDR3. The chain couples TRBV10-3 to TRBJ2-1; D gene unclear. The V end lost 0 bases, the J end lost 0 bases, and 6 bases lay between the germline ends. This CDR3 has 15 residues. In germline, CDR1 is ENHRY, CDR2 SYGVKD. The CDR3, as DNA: TGTGCCATCAGTGAGTCGGCAGCCTCCTACAATGAGCAGTTCTTC. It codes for CAISESAASYNEQFF.

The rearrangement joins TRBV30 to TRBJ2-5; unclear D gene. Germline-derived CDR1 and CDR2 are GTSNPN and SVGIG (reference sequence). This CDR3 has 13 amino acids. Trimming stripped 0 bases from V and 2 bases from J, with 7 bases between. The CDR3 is CAWSVLQQETQYF. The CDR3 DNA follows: TGTGCCTGGAGTGTACTACAGCAAGAGACCCAGTACTTC.

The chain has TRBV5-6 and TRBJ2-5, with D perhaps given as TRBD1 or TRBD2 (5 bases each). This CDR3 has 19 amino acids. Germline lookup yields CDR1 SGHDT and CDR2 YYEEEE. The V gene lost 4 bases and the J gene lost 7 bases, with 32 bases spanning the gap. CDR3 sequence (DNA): TGTGCCAGCAGCCTAGAATTACGGGACCCCGGTTCAAAGACGGGGACCCAGTACTTC. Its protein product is CASSLELRDPGSKTGTQYF.